What follows are 8 T cell receptor beta chains derived from one specimen sequenced in a study of blood T cell repertoires in COVID-19. The table came from immunoSEQ multiplex PCR; TCRdb's copy has only in-frame clones and leaves some out. The sample shows just over 150,000 clones, 85% of them seen only once. The sequenced material came from peripheral blood. The origin of the receptors is a human donor with acute or convalescent COVID-19. The donor label of this sample is uncertain.

The CDR3 DNA reads as TGCGCCAGCAGCACTGGCAGGCCCTATAATTCACCCCTCCACTTT. Translation gives CASSTGRPYNSPLHF. The chain joins TRBV5-1 to TRBJ1-6, with unresolved D. The germline CDR1 and CDR2 sequences are SGHRS and YFSETQ. This CDR3 spans 15 amino acids. The V end lost 4 bases, the J end lost 2 bases, and 10 bases lay between the germline ends.

The rearrangement links TRBV7-6 to TRBJ1-2, with 9 bases aligning to TRBD1. The junction had 11 bases not matched to a gene; V was cut back by 5 bases and J by 7 bases. Germline V CDR1 and CDR2: SGHVS, FNYEAQ. CDR3 length: 15 residues. In DNA, the CDR3 is TGTGCCAGCAGCCCGGTTCTAGGGACAGGGAGTGGCTACACCTTC. Translating gives CASSPVLGTGSGYTF.

V usage is TRBV6-4 and J usage is TRBJ1-1; D is unclear. CDR1 is MRHNA and CDR2 is SNTAGT in the germline V gene. V was pared by 6 bases and J by 0 bases, with 26 bases between. CDR3 length equals 19 residues. The CDR3 here is CASRGGSRWGGPMNTEAFF. The CDR3 bases are TGTGCCAGCAGGGGCGGCTCAAGGTGGGGAGGACCGATGAACACTGAAGCTTTCTTT.

The table lists this clone with a few counts. The CDR3 loop is CASSLDSRRTDTQYF. DNA for the CDR3: TGTGCCAGCAGCTTAGATTCGCGGCGCACAGATACGCAGTATTTT. V gene TRBV7-3 combines with J gene TRBJ2-3, with D unresolved. This CDR3 contains 15 residues. CDR1 and CDR2 from the germline V gene are SGHTA and FQGTGA. Trimming removed 2 bases from V and 1 base from J, with 10 bases in between.

The rearrangement links TRBV28 to TRBJ1-5; TRBD1 might be the D (5 bases). The CDR3 consists of 15 residues. The V end lost 3 bases, the J end lost 3 bases, and 12 bases lay between the germline ends. CDR1 and CDR2 (germline): MDHEN, SYDVKM. The chain's CDR3 is CASSFLDSHNQPQHF. CDR3 nucleotide sequence: TGTGCCAGCAGTTTCCTCGACAGCCACAATCAGCCCCAGCATTTT. The whole variable domain, filled in from reference TRBV28 and TRBJ1-5, reads DVKVTQSSRYLVKRTGEKVFLECVQDMDHENMFWYRQDPGLGLRLIYFSYDVKMKEKGDIPEGYSVSREKKERFSLILESASTNQTSMYLCASSFLDSHNQPQHFGDGTRLSIL.

This chain connects TRBV24-1 to TRBJ2-2; D perhaps matches TRBD2 (5 bases). The CDR3 consists of 15 residues. V was shortened by 0 bases and J by 7 bases, with 11 bases between the two germline ends. Germline values: CDR1 KGHDR, CDR2 SFDVKD. Written as DNA, the CDR3 is TGTGCCACCAGTGATTTGTCGGGGTTAGGCGGGGAGCTGTTTTTT. It specifies CATSDLSGLGGELFF.

The chain joins TRBV14 to TRBJ1-2; D unresolved. The CDR3 is 13 amino acids. Trimming removed 4 bases from V and 2 bases from J, with 8 bases in between. The germline V gene encodes CDR1 SGHDN and CDR2 FVKESK. In DNA, the CDR3 is TGTGCCAGCAGCCCCTCGACAAACTATGGCTACACCTTC. It encodes CASSPSTNYGYTF.

This sequence joins TRBV5-6 and TRBJ1-5, with a weak D call TRBD1 (5 bases). The ends were cut back, 0 bases at V and 1 base at J, with 8 bases in the middle. The germline CDR1 and CDR2 sequences are SGHDT and YYEEEE. There are 15 residues in the CDR3. In DNA, the CDR3 is TGTGCCAGCAGCTTGGGGGGCTTCAGCAATCAGCCCCAGCATTTT. Its translation is CASSLGGFSNQPQHF.